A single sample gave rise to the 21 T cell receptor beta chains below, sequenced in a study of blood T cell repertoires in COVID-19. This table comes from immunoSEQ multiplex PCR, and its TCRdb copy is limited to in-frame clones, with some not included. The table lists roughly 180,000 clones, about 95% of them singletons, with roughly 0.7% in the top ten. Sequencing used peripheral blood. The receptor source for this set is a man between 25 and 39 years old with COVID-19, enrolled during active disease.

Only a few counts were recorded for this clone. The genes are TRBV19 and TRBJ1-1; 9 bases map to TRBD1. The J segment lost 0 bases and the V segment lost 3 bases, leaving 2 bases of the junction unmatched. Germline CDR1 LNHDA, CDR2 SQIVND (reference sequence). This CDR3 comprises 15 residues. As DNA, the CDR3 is TGTGCCAGTAGTATGACAGGGGGTTTGAACACTGAAGCTTTCTTT. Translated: CASSMTGGLNTEAFF. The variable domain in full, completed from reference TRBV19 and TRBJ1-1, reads DGGITQSPKYLFRKEGQNVTLSCEQNLNHDAMYWYRQDPGQGLRLIYYSQIVNDFQKGDIAEGYSVSREKKESFPLTVTSAQKNPTAFYLCASSMTGGLNTEAFFGQGTRLTVV.

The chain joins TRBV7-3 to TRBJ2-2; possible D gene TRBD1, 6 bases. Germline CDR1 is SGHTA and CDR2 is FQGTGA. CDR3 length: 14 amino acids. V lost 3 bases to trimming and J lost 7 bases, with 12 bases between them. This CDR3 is CASSFLGGDGELFF. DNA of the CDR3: TGTGCCAGCAGCTTTTTAGGGGGAGACGGGGAGCTGTTTTTT.

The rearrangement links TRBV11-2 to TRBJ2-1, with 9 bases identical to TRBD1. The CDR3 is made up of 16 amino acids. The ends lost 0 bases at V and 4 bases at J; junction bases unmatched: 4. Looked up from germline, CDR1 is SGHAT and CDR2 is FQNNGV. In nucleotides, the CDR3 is TGTGCCAGCAGCTTAGAGGGGACAGGGACGTACAATGAGCAGTTCTTC. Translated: CASSLEGTGTYNEQFF.

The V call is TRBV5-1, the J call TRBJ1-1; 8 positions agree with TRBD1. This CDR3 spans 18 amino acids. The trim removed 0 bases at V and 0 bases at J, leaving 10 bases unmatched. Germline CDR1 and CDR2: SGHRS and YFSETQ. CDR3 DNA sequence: TGCGCCAGCAGCTTGGTTTCGGGGACAGGCGGGATGAACACTGAAGCTTTCTTT. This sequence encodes CASSLVSGTGGMNTEAFF.

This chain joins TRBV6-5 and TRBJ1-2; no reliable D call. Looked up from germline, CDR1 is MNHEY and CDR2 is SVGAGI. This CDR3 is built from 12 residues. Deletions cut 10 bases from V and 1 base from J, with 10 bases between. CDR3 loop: CAIQDINYGYTF. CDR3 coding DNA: TGTGCCATCCAAGACATTAACTATGGCTACACCTTC.

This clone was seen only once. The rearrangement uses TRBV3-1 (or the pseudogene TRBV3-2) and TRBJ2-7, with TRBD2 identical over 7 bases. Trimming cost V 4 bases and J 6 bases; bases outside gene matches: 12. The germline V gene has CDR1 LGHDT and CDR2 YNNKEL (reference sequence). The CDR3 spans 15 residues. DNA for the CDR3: TGTGCCAGCAGCCCCACCGGACTAGTTAAGGGCGAGCAGTACTTC. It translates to CASSPTGLVKGEQYF.

For the CDR3, the DNA is TGTGCCAGTAGTAGTGGGTCGACTAGCGAGAATGAGCAGTTCTTC. This sequence encodes CASSSGSTSENEQFF. This rearrangement joins TRBV19 to TRBJ2-1; 8 nucleotides line up with TRBD2. Germline V gene lookup returns CDR1 LNHDA and CDR2 SQIVND (reference sequence). This CDR3 is built from 15 residues. The trim removed 4 bases at V and 7 bases at J, leaving 9 bases unmatched.

The CDR3 sequence: CASKTGEGVNTEAFF. The CDR3 DNA follows: TGTGCCAGCAAGACAGGGGAGGGGGTGAACACTGAAGCTTTCTTT. The J gene is TRBJ1-1, the V gene TRBV5-4; 8 bases agree with TRBD1. J gave up 0 bases and V 6 bases, and 7 bases lay outside the gene matches. The CDR3 is 15 residues long. The germline CDR1 and CDR2 sequences are SGHNT and YYREEE (reference sequence).

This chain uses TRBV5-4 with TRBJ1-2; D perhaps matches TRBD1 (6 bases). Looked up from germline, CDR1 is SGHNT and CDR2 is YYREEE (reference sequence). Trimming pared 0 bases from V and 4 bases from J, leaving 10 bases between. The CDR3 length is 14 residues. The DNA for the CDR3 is TGTGCCAGCAGCTTGGAAGGGGGTTCCTATGGCTACACCTTC. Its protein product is CASSLEGGSYGYTF.

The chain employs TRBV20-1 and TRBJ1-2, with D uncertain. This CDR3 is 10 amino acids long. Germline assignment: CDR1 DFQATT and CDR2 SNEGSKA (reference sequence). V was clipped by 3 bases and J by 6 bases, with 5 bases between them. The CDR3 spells CSASLNGYTF. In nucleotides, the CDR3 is TGCAGTGCTAGTCTAAATGGCTACACCTTC.

The DNA for the CDR3 is TGTGCCAGCAGTTTATCGATGGGGACAGGACCCACCTATGGCTACACCTTC. Residues: CASSLSMGTGPTYGYTF. The genes are TRBV27 and TRBJ1-2; TRBD1 matches 8 bases. CDR3 size: 17 residues. Germline loops: CDR1 MNHEY, CDR2 SMNVEV (reference sequence). J lost 4 bases, V lost 0 bases, and 10 bases had no gene match.

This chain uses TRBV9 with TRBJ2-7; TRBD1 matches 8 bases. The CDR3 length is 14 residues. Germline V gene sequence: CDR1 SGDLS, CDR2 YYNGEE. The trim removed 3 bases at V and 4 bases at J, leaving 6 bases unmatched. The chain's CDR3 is CASSGSGGWYEQYF. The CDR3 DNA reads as TGTGCCAGCAGCGGGTCAGGGGGCTGGTACGAGCAGTACTTC. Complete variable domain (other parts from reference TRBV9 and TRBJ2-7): DSGVTQTPKHLITATGQRVTLRCSPRSGDLSVYWYQQSLDQGLQFLIQYYNGEERAKGNILERFSAQQFPDLHSELNLSSLELGDSALYFCASSGSGGWYEQYFGPGTRLTVT.

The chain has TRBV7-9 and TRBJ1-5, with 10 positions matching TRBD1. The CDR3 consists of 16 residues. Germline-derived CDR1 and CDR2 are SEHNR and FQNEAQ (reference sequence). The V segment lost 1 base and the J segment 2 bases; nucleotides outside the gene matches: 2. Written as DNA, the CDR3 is TGTGCCAGCAGCTTAGTAGGGACAGGGGGCAATCAGCCCCAGCATTTT. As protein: CASSLVGTGGNQPQHF.

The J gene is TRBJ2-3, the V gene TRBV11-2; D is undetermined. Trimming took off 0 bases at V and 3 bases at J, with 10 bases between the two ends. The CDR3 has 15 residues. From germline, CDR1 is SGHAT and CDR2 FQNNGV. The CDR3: CASSLEADMTDTQYF. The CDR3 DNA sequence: TGTGCCAGCAGCTTAGAGGCAGATATGACAGATACGCAGTATTTT.

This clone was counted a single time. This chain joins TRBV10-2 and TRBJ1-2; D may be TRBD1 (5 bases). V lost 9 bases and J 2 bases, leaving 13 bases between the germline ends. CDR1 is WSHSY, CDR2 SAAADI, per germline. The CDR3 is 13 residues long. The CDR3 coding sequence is TGCGCCAGTACCAAGGACACGAACTATGGCTACACCTTC. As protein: CASTKDTNYGYTF.

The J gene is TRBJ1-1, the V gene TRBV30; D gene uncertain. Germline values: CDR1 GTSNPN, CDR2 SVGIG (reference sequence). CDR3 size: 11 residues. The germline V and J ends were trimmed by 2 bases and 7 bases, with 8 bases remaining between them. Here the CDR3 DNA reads TGTGCCTGGAGTTCTTTTTTTGAAGCTTTCTTT. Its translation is CAWSSFFEAFF.

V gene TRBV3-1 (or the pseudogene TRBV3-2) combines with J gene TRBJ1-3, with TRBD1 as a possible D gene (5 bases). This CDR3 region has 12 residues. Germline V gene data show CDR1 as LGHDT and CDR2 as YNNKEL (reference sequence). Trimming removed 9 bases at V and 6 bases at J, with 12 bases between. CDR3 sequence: CASQQAENTIYF. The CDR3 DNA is TGTGCCAGTCAACAGGCTGAAAACACCATATATTTT.

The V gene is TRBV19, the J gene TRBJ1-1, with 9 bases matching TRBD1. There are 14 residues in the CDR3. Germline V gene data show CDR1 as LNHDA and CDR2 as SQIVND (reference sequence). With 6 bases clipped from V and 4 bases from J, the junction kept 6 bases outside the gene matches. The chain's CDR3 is CASSRQGESTEAFF. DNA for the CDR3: TGTGCCAGTAGCCGACAGGGGGAGAGCACTGAAGCTTTCTTT.

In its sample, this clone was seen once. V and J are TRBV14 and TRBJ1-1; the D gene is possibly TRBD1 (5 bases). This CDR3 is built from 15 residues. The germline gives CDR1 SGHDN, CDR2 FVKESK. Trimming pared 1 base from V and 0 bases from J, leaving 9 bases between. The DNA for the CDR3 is TGTGCCAGCAGCCAAGCCGGGGGTCTGAACACTGAAGCTTTCTTT. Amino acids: CASSQAGGLNTEAFF. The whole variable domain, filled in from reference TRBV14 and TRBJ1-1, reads EAGVTQFPSHSVIEKGQTVTLRCDPISGHDNLYWYRRVMGKEIKFLLHFVKESKQDESGMPNNRFLAERTGGTYSTLKVQPAELEDSGVYFCASSQAGGLNTEAFFGQGTRLTVV.

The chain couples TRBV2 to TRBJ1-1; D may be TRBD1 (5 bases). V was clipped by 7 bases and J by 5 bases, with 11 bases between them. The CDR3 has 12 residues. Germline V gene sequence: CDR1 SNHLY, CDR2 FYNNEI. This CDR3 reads CASTQTVTEAFF. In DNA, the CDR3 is TGTGCCAGCACTCAGACAGTAACTGAAGCTTTCTTT.

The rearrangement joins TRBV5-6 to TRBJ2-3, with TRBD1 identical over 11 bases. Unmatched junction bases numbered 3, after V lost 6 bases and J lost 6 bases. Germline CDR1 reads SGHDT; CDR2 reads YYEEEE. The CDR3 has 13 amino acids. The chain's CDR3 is CASMGQGGDTQYF. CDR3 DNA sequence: TGTGCCAGCATGGGACAGGGGGGCGATACGCAGTATTTT.